A selection of T cell receptor beta chains follows, all from one sample in a study of blood T cell repertoires in COVID-19. TCRdb's copy holds only in-frame clones and misses some; the assay was immunoSEQ multiplex PCR. Found here are approximately 230,000 clones, 85% to 90% of them singletons; the top ten hold more than 1.2%. Sample: peripheral blood. The receptors originated from an elderly man with acute or convalescent COVID-19. Both conserved end residues are part of each CDR3. The order of the fields is V gene, D gene, J gene, clone size, CDR3 protein, CDR3 DNA. A D gene is named only where the DNA matches it firmly. Clone size appears in some rows only: once, few, many, or a class for an expanded clone.

TRBV7-2	-	TRBJ1-5	-	CASSFRGGAGSNQPQHF	TGTGCCAGCAGCTTCCGGGGCGGGGCAGGGAGCAATCAGCCCCAGCATTTT
TRBV4-1	TRBD1	TRBJ1-2	-	CASSQAGQGAGYTF	TGCGCCAGCAGCCAAGCGGGACAGGGAGCTGGCTACACCTTC
TRBV19	-	TRBJ1-4	once	CASSDGAAGEKLFF	TGTGCCAGTAGTGACGGAGCGGCGGGTGAAAAACTGTTTTTT
TRBV7-6	TRBD2	TRBJ2-7	-	CASSLGGRHEDEQYF	TGTGCCAGCAGCTTAGGCGGGAGACATGAGGACGAGCAGTACTTC
TRBV18	-	TRBJ1-1	-	CASSPATGLDTEAFF	TGTGCCAGCTCACCAGCTACAGGGTTGGACACTGAAGCTTTCTTT
TRBV7-9	TRBD1	TRBJ1-1	once	CASSLVSRGRKNTEAFF	TGTGCCAGCAGCTTAGTTTCCAGGGGGCGTAAGAACACTGAAGCTTTCTTT
TRBV19	TRBD2	TRBJ2-7	once	CASSTGGGYYEQYF	TGTGCCAGTAGTACTGGGGGAGGGTACTACGAGCAGTACTTC
TRBV4-3	-	TRBJ1-1	once	CASSLTIGANTEAFF	TGCGCCAGCAGCCTTACTATAGGGGCGAACACTGAAGCTTTCTTT
TRBV28	-	TRBJ1-3	-	CASSSVQGIPGNTIYF	TGTGCCAGCAGTTCCGTCCAGGGGATTCCTGGAAACACCATATATTTT
TRBV4-1	-	TRBJ1-1	once	CASSGGGLMNTEAFF	TGCGCCAGCAGCGGAGGAGGGCTAATGAACACTGAAGCTTTCTTT
TRBV6-5	-	TRBJ1-1	once	CASRPPTGRGTEAFF	TGTGCCAGCAGACCCCCGACAGGAAGAGGTACTGAAGCTTTCTTT
TRBV7-8	-	TRBJ1-4	once	CASNSRGDSTNEKLFF	TGTGCCAGCAACTCTAGGGGTGATTCAACTAATGAAAAACTGTTTTTT
TRBV7-9	-	TRBJ2-1	-	CASSSDWKNEQFF	TGTGCCAGCAGCTCCGACTGGAAGAATGAGCAGTTCTTC
TRBV18	-	TRBJ1-2	-	CASSPLFEGYGYTF	TGTGCCAGCTCACCACTTTTCGAGGGCTATGGCTACACCTTC
TRBV6-5	TRBD2	TRBJ2-5	-	CASRWGGLETQYF	TGTGCCAGCAGGTGGGGAGGGCTGGAGACCCAGTACTTC
TRBV12-5	-	TRBJ2-7	-	CASGFVPTSYEQYF	TGTGCTAGTGGTTTCGTTCCCACATCCTACGAGCAGTACTTC
TRBV28	-	TRBJ1-3	-	CASSPWEGRGNTIYF	TGTGCCAGCAGCCCTTGGGAGGGGAGGGGAAACACCATATATTTT
TRBV7-2	-	TRBJ2-5	-	CASSLNRKETQYF	TGTGCCAGCAGCTTAAACAGGAAGGAGACCCAGTACTTC
TRBV10-3	TRBD1	TRBJ2-2	once	CAISTGDTGELFF	TGTGCCATCAGTACAGGGGACACCGGGGAGCTGTTTTTT
TRBV10-2	-	TRBJ2-2	-	CASSAGGTGELFF	TGCGCCAGCAGTGCCGGAGGCACCGGGGAGCTGTTTTTT
TRBV6-2/TRBV6-3	-	TRBJ1-5	-	CASSSRQGNQPQHF	TGTGCCAGCAGTTCCCGCCAGGGCAATCAGCCCCAGCATTTT
TRBV14	-	TRBJ2-7	-	CASSPRGQAYEQYF	TGTGCCAGCAGCCCCCGGGGTCAGGCCTACGAGCAGTACTTC
TRBV3-1/TRBV3-2	TRBD1	TRBJ2-1	once	CASSHAGTGDPNEQFF	TGTGCCAGCAGCCATGCCGGGACAGGGGACCCCAATGAGCAGTTCTTC
TRBV6-2/TRBV6-3	-	TRBJ2-6	-	CASSFTQGFRSGANVLTF	TGTGCCAGCAGTTTTACGCAGGGGTTTCGCTCTGGGGCCAACGTCCTGACTTTC
TRBV5-1	-	TRBJ2-1	-	CASSRQLSSYNEQFF	TGCGCCAGCAGCCGACAGTTAAGCTCCTACAATGAGCAGTTCTTC
TRBV15	-	TRBJ2-7	-	CATSTRQRSSYEQYF	TGTGCCACCAGCACGCGACAGCGCAGCTCCTACGAGCAGTACTTC
TRBV6-5	-	TRBJ1-6	-	CASGPWGGNSPLHF	TGTGCCAGCGGCCCCTGGGGGGGAAATTCACCCCTCCACTTT
TRBV7-3	TRBD1	TRBJ2-7	-	CASSLPYSTGTGDFF	TGTGCCAGCAGCTTACCTTATTCCACCGGGACAGGGGACTTCTTC
TRBV16	TRBD2	TRBJ2-7	once	CASSPTWGGSYEQYF	TGTGCCAGCAGCCCAACCTGGGGGGGATCCTACGAGCAGTACTTC
TRBV6-5	TRBD2	TRBJ2-1	-	CASSPSLAGRNEQFF	TGTGCCAGCAGTCCCTCACTAGCGGGGCGCAATGAGCAGTTCTTC
TRBV4-3	-	TRBJ1-2	-	CASSQVRGMVAGLYGYTF	TGCGCCAGCAGCCAAGTACGGGGGATGGTTGCAGGGCTATATGGCTACACCTTC
TRBV7-3	TRBD1	TRBJ1-1	-	CASSSNRQGKTFF	TGTGCCAGCAGCTCAAACAGACAGGGGAAAACTTTCTTT
TRBV18	TRBD1	TRBJ1-4	-	CASRGQGKNEKLFF	TGTGCCAGCCGTGGACAGGGGAAGAATGAAAAACTGTTTTTT
TRBV6-1	TRBD1	TRBJ2-5	-	CASSEAQGAEETQYF	TGTGCCAGCAGTGAAGCCCAGGGGGCGGAGGAGACCCAGTACTTC
TRBV7-8	-	TRBJ2-5	-	CASSLVGQGETQYF	TGTGCCAGCAGCTTAGTAGGGCAGGGAGAGACCCAGTACTTC
TRBV6-6	TRBD1	TRBJ1-5	-	CASTQDRGGNQPQHF	TGTGCCAGCACCCAAGACAGGGGAGGCAATCAGCCCCAGCATTTT
TRBV23-1	TRBD1	TRBJ2-5	-	CASSPKRGQADQETQYF	TGCGCCAGCAGTCCGAAAAGGGGACAGGCCGACCAAGAGACCCAGTACTTC
TRBV4-3	TRBD2	TRBJ2-4	-	CASSQVGTTNAIQYF	TGCGCCAGCAGCCAAGTGGGGACTACCAATGCCATTCAGTACTTC
TRBV11-2	-	TRBJ2-5	-	CASSLDRLSGPETQYF	TGTGCCAGCAGCTTAGATCGTCTCAGCGGCCCAGAGACCCAGTACTTC
TRBV3-1/TRBV3-2	-	TRBJ1-2	-	CASSPLGQGYTF	TGTGCCAGCAGCCCCCTTGGACAGGGCTACACCTTC
TRBV10-3	-	TRBJ1-6	once	CAIRDRNSPLHF	TGTGCCATCAGGGACAGAAATTCACCCCTCCACTTT
TRBV5-1	-	TRBJ1-1	few	CASSLAGQNTEAFF	TGCGCCAGCAGCTTGGCCGGACAGAACACTGAAGCTTTCTTT
TRBV6-2/TRBV6-3	TRBD2	TRBJ2-1	-	CASSLGLAGPYRGEQFF	TGTGCCAGCAGCCTCGGACTAGCGGGGCCTTACAGGGGTGAGCAGTTCTTC
TRBV7-9	TRBD1	TRBJ1-4	-	CASSSTPPGQGGKLFF	TGTGCCAGCAGCTCGACGCCTCCGGGACAGGGTGGGAAACTGTTTTTT
TRBV12-3/TRBV12-4	-	TRBJ1-1	-	CASRPRNTEAFF	TGTGCCAGCAGACCGCGGAACACTGAAGCTTTCTTT
TRBV5-8	TRBD1	TRBJ1-2	-	CASSSGQGNYGYTF	TGTGCCAGCAGCTCGGGACAGGGGAACTATGGCTACACCTTC
TRBV7-3	TRBD2	TRBJ2-5	-	CASSLGLAGGLQETQYF	TGTGCCAGCAGCTTAGGGCTAGCGGGAGGACTCCAAGAGACCCAGTACTTC
TRBV3-1/TRBV3-2	TRBD2	TRBJ2-1	-	CASSQWSSGSYNEQFF	TGTGCCAGCAGCCAATGGTCTAGCGGGAGTTACAATGAGCAGTTCTTC
TRBV24-1	-	TRBJ1-5	-	CATSPQQGGNQPQHF	TGTGCCACCAGCCCTCAACAGGGCGGGAATCAGCCCCAGCATTTT